This TCR beta chain was identified during a study of neurological immune-mediated disorders (dated by TCRdb to about 2019). About the study as a whole: Peripheral blood TCR-beta repertoires from HTLV-I-associated myelopathy (HAM/TSP) patients, multiple sclerosis patients and healthy controls were compared by UMI-based sequencing. Alongside PBMC samples, the set of about 97 TCR-beta libraries contained longitudinal samples, technical triplicates, and paired CD4+ and CD8+ T-cell subsets that had been sorted. Longitudinal HAM/TSP and healthy donors had 3 time-points each (about 3-45 month intervals). The cohort included about 70 subjects: roughly 14 with HAM/TSP, approximately 34 with multiple sclerosis, and approximately 20 healthy controls.

cDNA was synthesized by template-switch 5'RACE using a primer carrying a 10-nucleotide random unique molecular identifier by which each TCR transcript was tagged. Over 180 million TCR-beta sequences, covering 15-18 subjects, were produced in each sequencing run. The RNeasy kit was used for extraction of total RNA. The KAPA Real-time Library Amplification kit was used to amplify TCR-beta VDJ regions with primers targeting the TCR constant region and the 5'RACE anchor. A first PCR added sample indexes and Illumina adaptors, after which a second PCR increased the library yield. After Ampure bead purification, the roughly 650 bp TCR product was size-selected on a 2% E-gel SizeSelection system. Before pooling, library quality was checked on a Bioanalyzer, concentration was measured with Qubit, and libraries were quantified with the Kapa Library Quantification kit. An Illumina HiSeq 2500 sequenced the libraries paired-end 2 x 150 bp. To increase sequence diversity, roughly 24-32% phiX was spiked into each library pool. Under the source paper's analysis protocol: The UMI-based MiGEC pipeline processed quality-filtered reads and removed over 75% of raw TCR sequences during error correction. IMGT germline references were used for aligning VDJ genes, and each clonotype was defined as a unique CDR3 amino acid sequence together with its V-J genes. Clonal expansion, Shannon diversity and CDR3 relatedness (CalcPairwiseDistances, ClusterSamples) were evaluated with VDJtools, and phylogenetic trees were built with CLCbio workbench. Clones with at least 8 unique UMIs were defined as expanded, with this threshold being based on coefficient-of-variation modelling across technical triplicates. TCRdb handled the public reads itself, with Q25 trimming in fastp and clone calling in MiXCR, and kept productive beta chains. Identical CDR3 protein sequences are pooled into one entry, listed with their most common genes and DNA. It is TCRdb's table, rather than the study itself, that gives the V and J calls and clone size. Counted in this sample were more than 95,000 distinct CDR3 sequences; approximately 11% of them appeared once. The ten largest clones add up to approximately 3.1% of the sample.

Explained via the paper, the time point label denotes: longitudinal time-point 3. For unsorted PBMC libraries, 2 million PBMCs were used after storage in RNAlater at -80 degrees C until RNA extraction. Peripheral blood underwent Ficoll-Hypaque density gradient centrifugation to isolate PBMCs, which were then cryopreserved in liquid nitrogen. Looking up the germline V gene yields CDR1 SGHTS and CDR2 YDEGEE. Its CDR3 holds 16 amino acids, cysteine through phenylalanine. The read is trimmed to its CDR3 DNA, 48 bases read in frame from base 1. V ends up 0 bases short and J 2 bases short, with an unmatched junction base count of 6. In its sample, this clonotype was seen many times. Which antigen it targets is not known. No much larger clone exists at a distance of one base, and base qualities are not known. General study outcomes and caveats: TCR clonal expansion was highest in HAM/TSP patients and lowest in MS patients, with MS patients falling below even healthy controls. Across subjects, expanded clones never shared an identical CDR3 amino acid sequence, which suggests that the TCR-beta repertoires in every group were private.

The sequence derives from a female donor with HTLV-1-associated myelopathy (HAM/TSP). The sequence joins TRBV5-8 to TRBJ2-3, with 7 bases in between that match TRBD1. The sequenced sample consisted of PBMCs. The DNA sequence is as follows: TGTGCCAGCAGCTTGGCGGCAGGGGGACACACAGATACGCAGTATTTT. Translated, it reads CASSLAAGGHTDTQYF.